This TCR beta chain was recorded in a study of blood T cell repertoires in COVID-19. Trimming removed 8 bases from V and 0 bases from J, with 17 bases in between. The length of the CDR3 is 16 residues. Germline loops: CDR1 LNHDA, CDR2 SQIVND (reference sequence). All enrollees were roughly 18 to 90 years old and from fewer than 25 US areas. This clone is a singleton in its sample. The assay was immunoSEQ multiplex PCR, and TCRdb's table has in-frame clones only and misses some. In the table there are approximately 150,000 clones, approximately 85% of which are singletons. This TCR was recovered from a woman in her forties or fifties with acute COVID-19. The genes are TRBV19 and TRBJ2-1, with unresolved D. Sequencing was carried out using PBMCs or T cells enriched from blood (not recorded which). CDR3 residues: CASQQKTGISYNEQFF. DNA for the CDR3: TGTGCCAGTCAACAAAAGACTGGAATCTCCTACAATGAGCAGTTCTTC.